This entry lists 27 T cell receptor beta chains sequenced from one sample in a study of blood T cell repertoires in COVID-19. This table comes from immunoSEQ multiplex PCR, and its TCRdb copy is limited to in-frame clones, with some not included. The sample has about 45,000 clones, 70% to 90% seen once. Source material: peripheral blood. These receptors came from a woman of 80 years or more with acute or convalescent COVID-19.

The V call is TRBV5-1, the J call TRBJ2-1, with TRBD2 identical over 12 bases. With V trimmed by 7 bases and J by 5 bases, 4 bases remained unmatched. Germline assignment: CDR1 SGHRS and CDR2 YFSETQ. CDR3 size: 14 residues. CDR3 in amino acids: CASALAGGDNEQFF. For the CDR3, the DNA is TGCGCCAGCGCTCTAGCGGGAGGGGACAATGAGCAGTTCTTC.

V and J are TRBV14 and TRBJ1-1; 7 bases match TRBD1. V was clipped by 4 bases and J by 4 bases; unmatched bases: 6. The CDR3 has 14 amino acids. Germline V lookup: CDR1 SGHDN, CDR2 FVKESK. This CDR3 reads CASSPNSGGTEAFF. The CDR3 nucleotides read TGTGCCAGCAGCCCTAATTCAGGGGGCACTGAAGCTTTCTTT. The full variable domain, with the rest looked up from reference TRBV14 and TRBJ1-1, is EAGVTQFPSHSVIEKGQTVTLRCDPISGHDNLYWYRRVMGKEIKFLLHFVKESKQDESGMPNNRFLAERTGGTYSTLKVQPAELEDSGVYFCASSPNSGGTEAFFGQGTRLTVV.

The chain combines TRBV5-6 with TRBJ2-7, with a possible D match to TRBD2 (6 bases). The CDR3 runs 15 residues. V was clipped by 4 bases and J by 0 bases, with 14 bases between them. Germline V lookup: CDR1 SGHDT, CDR2 YYEEEE. CDR3 loop: CASSLAAGFSYEQYF. The CDR3 bases are TGTGCCAGCAGCCTTGCCGCGGGATTCTCCTACGAGCAGTACTTC. Based on the CDR3 plus reference TRBV5-6 and TRBJ2-7, the full variable domain is DAGVTQSPTHLIKTRGQQVTLRCSPKSGHDTVSWYQQALGQGPQFIFQYYEEEERQRGNFPDRFSGHQFPNYSSELNVNALLLGDSALYLCASSLAAGFSYEQYFGPGTRLTVT.

This chain joins TRBV21-1 and TRBJ2-5; TRBD1, the table's D call, was not compared with the DNA. TRBV21-1 is annotated as a pseudogene. The CDR3 sequence is 12 residues long. The CDR3 DNA reads TGTGCCAGCACCAATCACAAGGAGACCCAGTACTTC. Its translation is CASTNHKETQYF.

V usage is TRBV5-1 and J usage is TRBJ2-5; tentative D call: TRBD1 (6 bases). Germline CDR1 is SGHRS and CDR2 is YFSETQ. V gave up 1 base and J gave up 3 bases, with 13 bases separating them. This CDR3 region has 15 residues. The CDR3, as DNA: TGCGCCAGCAGCTTGATGGACAGCCGGAAAGAGACCCAGTACTTC. It encodes CASSLMDSRKETQYF.

The rearrangement links TRBV5-1 to TRBJ2-7; tentative D call: TRBD1 (5 bases). The CDR3 contains 15 residues. CDR1 is SGHRS, CDR2 YFSETQ, per germline. Trimming left V 0 bases short and J 4 bases short, with 14 bases between. CDR3 sequence reads: CASSLGRGHKYEQYF. Written as DNA, the CDR3 is TGCGCCAGCAGCTTGGGCCGTGGACATAAGTACGAGCAGTACTTC.

The CDR3 loop is CASSPAAVGDTQYF. DNA of the CDR3: TGTGCCAGCTCACCTGCGGCGGTCGGAGATACGCAGTATTTT. V is TRBV18 and J is TRBJ2-3; no clear D gene. The V gene lost 3 bases and the J gene lost 5 bases, with 12 bases spanning the gap. Per the germline V gene, CDR1 is KGHSH and CDR2 is LQKENI. This CDR3 region has 14 residues.

The chain recombines TRBV27 with TRBJ2-5; unclear D gene. The germline V gene encodes CDR1 MNHEY and CDR2 SMNVEV (reference sequence). V was pared by 5 bases and J by 2 bases, with 15 bases between. CDR3 size: 15 residues. The CDR3 is CASSLNRYEQETQYF. CDR3 coding DNA: TGTGCCAGCAGTCTCAATCGGTACGAGCAAGAGACCCAGTACTTC.

This clone was recorded a few times. The CDR3 DNA reads as TGTGCCATCGCGGCAAACGGCTACGAGCAGTACTTC. Translated: CAIAANGYEQYF. This sequence joins TRBV6-5 and TRBJ2-7; the D is unclear. Between the trimmed V and J ends, which lost 10 bases and 3 bases, there was a span of 13 bases. The CDR3 contains 12 residues. Germline assignment: CDR1 MNHEY and CDR2 SVGAGI.

The chain joins TRBV19 to TRBJ1-1; TRBD1 matches 8 bases. Germline V gene data show CDR1 as LNHDA and CDR2 as SQIVND (reference sequence). The trim removed 5 bases at V and 1 base at J, leaving 6 bases unmatched. The CDR3 length is 15 residues. CDR3 nucleotide sequence: TGTGCCAGTAGTGACCCGGGACAGGCGAACACTGAAGCTTTCTTT. Translating it yields CASSDPGQANTEAFF.

The genes are TRBV18 and TRBJ1-1; 7 bases are a match to TRBD1. CDR3 length equals 14 residues. Germline loops: CDR1 KGHSH, CDR2 LQKENI. Germline trimming cut 4 bases from V and 7 bases from J; bases unmatched to any gene: 9. The DNA for the CDR3 is TGTGCCAGCTCACGTGGACAGGAGACTGGTGAAGCTTTCTTT. As protein: CASSRGQETGEAFF.

V and J are TRBV2 and TRBJ1-1; no clear D. V dropped 1 base and J dropped 4 bases, with 13 bases sitting between them. CDR3 length: 15 amino acids. Germline lookup yields CDR1 SNHLY and CDR2 FYNNEI. CDR3: CASSEGPSGVTEAFF. The CDR3 DNA follows: TGTGCCAGCAGTGAAGGACCCTCCGGAGTCACTGAAGCTTTCTTT.

The chain employs TRBV28 and TRBJ2-5; 8 bases fit TRBD1. The junction had 10 bases not matched to a gene; V was cut back by 3 bases and J by 10 bases. This CDR3 region has 14 residues. CDR1 and CDR2 (germline): MDHEN, SYDVKM. The CDR3 region has the DNA TGTGCCAGCAGTTTGGACCAGGGGGCAAGTATCCAGTACTTC. This encodes CASSLDQGASIQYF.

The rearrangement joins TRBV3-1 (or the pseudogene TRBV3-2) to TRBJ1-6; the match to TRBD1 covers 8 bases. Germline V gives CDR1 LGHDT, CDR2 YNNKEL (reference sequence). This CDR3 has 15 residues. With 1 base clipped from V and 6 bases from J, the junction kept 2 bases outside the gene matches. CDR3 amino acids: CASSQAQGVNSPLHF. CDR3 sequence (DNA): TGTGCCAGCAGCCAAGCACAGGGGGTTAATTCACCCCTCCACTTT.

V usage is TRBV18 and J usage is TRBJ1-1; 8 bases are shared with TRBD1. V trimming: 3 bases; J trimming: 1 base; junction bases outside the gene matches: 10. This CDR3 is built from 17 residues. Germline V lookup: CDR1 KGHSH, CDR2 LQKENI. CDR3 nucleotide sequence: TGTGCCAGCTCACCTATTCAGGGGGCTAGGGCGAACACTGAAGCTTTCTTT. This encodes CASSPIQGARANTEAFF.

This clone was counted between two and nine times. The chain links TRBV11-3 to TRBJ1-1, with D possibly matching TRBD1 (6 bases). The germline V and J ends were trimmed by 3 bases and 5 bases, with 10 bases remaining between them. Germline CDR1 reads SGHNT; CDR2 reads YENEEA. This CDR3 has 13 residues. DNA of the CDR3: TGTGCCAGCAGCTTCTCCAGGGGAACTGAAGCTTTCTTT. It yields the protein CASSFSRGTEAFF.

The chain employs TRBV18 and TRBJ1-1; 7 bases are a match to TRBD1. V shed 4 bases, J shed 1 base, and the junction held 9 bases outside the gene matches. This CDR3 has 16 amino acids. The germline V gene has CDR1 KGHSH and CDR2 LQKENI. The CDR3 DNA reads as TGTGCCAGCTCACGCGGACAGGTTGGTTCGAACACTGAAGCTTTCTTT. Translated: CASSRGQVGSNTEAFF.

For the CDR3, the DNA is TGTGCCAGCAGTTTTTCGACAGGGGCAGAGACCCAGTACTTC. Its translation: CASSFSTGAETQYF. The chain carries TRBV28 and TRBJ2-5; TRBD1 matches 8 bases. The CDR3 extends over 14 amino acids. In germline, CDR1 is MDHEN, CDR2 SYDVKM. Trimming took 3 bases from V and 4 from J; bases not matched to a gene: 4.

This clone has more than one count but fewer than ten. This chain links TRBV5-1 with TRBJ2-7, with D possibly matching TRBD1 (6 bases). Trimming shortened V by 4 bases and J by 4 bases, and 15 bases separated the two germline ends. In germline, CDR1 is SGHRS, CDR2 YFSETQ. CDR3 length: 14 amino acids. The CDR3 DNA reads as TGCGCCAGCAGCATGACAGGTTCGGAATACGAGCAGTACTTC. As protein: CASSMTGSEYEQYF.

The chain combines TRBV4-1 with TRBJ1-2; unclear D gene. The CDR3 loop spans 17 amino acids. Trimming left V 1 base short and J 5 bases short, with 20 bases between. The germline V gene encodes CDR1 MGHRA and CDR2 YSYEKL. CDR3 protein: CASSQVPGQKAKYGYTF. CDR3 nucleotide sequence: TGCGCCAGCAGCCAAGTACCAGGTCAGAAAGCCAAGTATGGCTACACCTTC.

V and J are TRBV7-9 and TRBJ2-1, with 7 positions matching TRBD2. With V trimmed by 3 bases and J by 8 bases, 1 base remained unmatched. The CDR3 has 12 residues. Germline V gene lookup returns CDR1 SEHNR and CDR2 FQNEAQ (reference sequence). The CDR3: CASSLGGDEQFF. The CDR3 region has the DNA TGTGCCAGCAGCTTGGGAGGGGATGAGCAGTTCTTC.

V and J are TRBV3-1 (or the pseudogene TRBV3-2) and TRBJ1-1, with 8 bases lining up with TRBD1. Germline V gene lookup returns CDR1 LGHDT and CDR2 YNNKEL (reference sequence). V trimming: 4 bases; J trimming: 6 bases; junction bases outside the gene matches: 4. The CDR3 has 13 amino acids. The CDR3 DNA follows: TGTGCCAGCAGCCCACCGACAGGGGCTGAAGCTTTCTTT. This encodes CASSPPTGAEAFF.

This sequence joins TRBV30 and TRBJ2-1; 7 bases are a match to TRBD2. Germline trimming cut 2 bases from V and 1 base from J; bases unmatched to any gene: 2. The germline V gene encodes CDR1 GTSNPN and CDR2 SVGIG (reference sequence). The CDR3 has 14 residues. The CDR3 DNA is TGTGCCTGGAGTAGCGGGGTATCCTACAATGAGCAGTTCTTC. Its translation: CAWSSGVSYNEQFF.

The V call is TRBV2, the J call TRBJ2-5; 10 bases fit TRBD2. J gave up 2 bases and V 6 bases, and 3 bases lay outside the gene matches. CDR3 length equals 14 residues. Germline CDR1 and CDR2: SNHLY and FYNNEI. As DNA, the CDR3 is TGTGCCAGCAGCCGGACTAGCGGACAAGAGACCCAGTACTTC. It translates to CASSRTSGQETQYF.

The CDR3 sequence is CASSQLTGATNEKLFF. The CDR3 DNA reads TGTGCCAGCAGTCAGCTTACAGGGGCTACTAATGAAAAACTGTTTTTT. The chain employs TRBV5-6 and TRBJ1-4; TRBD1 matches at 7 bases. The germline gives CDR1 SGHDT, CDR2 YYEEEE. The CDR3 contains 16 residues. V lost 5 bases and J lost 2; bases outside the gene matches: 9.

CDR3: CASSQGEASGSNEQFF. DNA of the CDR3: TGTGCCAGCAGCCAAGGGGAGGCTAGCGGGAGTAATGAGCAGTTCTTC. V gene TRBV4-2 combines with J gene TRBJ2-1, with 10 bases aligning to TRBD2. The ends lost 1 base at V and 7 bases at J; junction bases unmatched: 7. CDR1 and CDR2 from the germline V gene are LGHNA and YNFKEQ. There are 16 residues in the CDR3.

CDR3 nucleotides: TGTGCCAGCAGCCCCGGGACTAGCGGGAGTGATACGCAGTATTTT. As protein: CASSPGTSGSDTQYF. J is TRBJ2-3 and V is TRBV5-8; 14 positions match TRBD2. Germline V gene sequence: CDR1 SGHTS, CDR2 YDEGEE. The V segment lost 4 bases and the J segment 6 bases; nucleotides outside the gene matches: 4. This CDR3 has 15 amino acids.